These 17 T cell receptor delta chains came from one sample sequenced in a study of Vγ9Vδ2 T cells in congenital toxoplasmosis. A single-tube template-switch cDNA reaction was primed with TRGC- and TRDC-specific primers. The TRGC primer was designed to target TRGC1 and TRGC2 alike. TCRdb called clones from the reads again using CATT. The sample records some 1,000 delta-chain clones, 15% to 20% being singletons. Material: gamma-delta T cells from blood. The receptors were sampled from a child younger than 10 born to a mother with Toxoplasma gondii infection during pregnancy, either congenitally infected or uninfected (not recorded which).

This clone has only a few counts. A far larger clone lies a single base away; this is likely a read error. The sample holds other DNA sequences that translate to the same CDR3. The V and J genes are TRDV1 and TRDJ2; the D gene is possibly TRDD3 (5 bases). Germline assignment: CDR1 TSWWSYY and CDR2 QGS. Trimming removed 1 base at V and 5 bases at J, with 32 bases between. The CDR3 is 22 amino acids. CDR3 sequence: CALGERYGDASNRQGATAQLFF. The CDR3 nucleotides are TGTGCTCTTGGGGAACGCTACGGGGACGCCTCGAACCGCCAGGGCGCTACAGCACAACTCTTCTTT.

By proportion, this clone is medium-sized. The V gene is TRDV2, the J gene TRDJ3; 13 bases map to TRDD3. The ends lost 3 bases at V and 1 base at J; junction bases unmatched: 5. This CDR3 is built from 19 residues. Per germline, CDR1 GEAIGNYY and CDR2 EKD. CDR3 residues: CACDVLGDTSSWDTRQMFF. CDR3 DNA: TGTGCCTGTGACGTACTGGGGGATACGTCGTCCTGGGACACCCGACAGATGTTTTTC.

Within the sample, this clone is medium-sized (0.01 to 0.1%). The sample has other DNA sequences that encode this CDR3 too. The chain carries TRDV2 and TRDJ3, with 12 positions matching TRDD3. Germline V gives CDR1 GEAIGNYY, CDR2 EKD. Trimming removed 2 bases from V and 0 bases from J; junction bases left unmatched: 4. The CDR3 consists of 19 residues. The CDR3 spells CACDSLGDTGSWDTRQMFF. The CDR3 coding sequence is TGTGCCTGTGACAGCCTGGGGGATACGGGCTCCTGGGACACCCGACAGATGTTTTTC.

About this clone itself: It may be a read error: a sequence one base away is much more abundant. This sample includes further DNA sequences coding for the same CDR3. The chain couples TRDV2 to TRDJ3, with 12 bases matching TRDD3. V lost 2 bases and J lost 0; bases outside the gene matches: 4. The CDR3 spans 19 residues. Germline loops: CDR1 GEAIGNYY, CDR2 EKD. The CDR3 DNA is TGTGCCTGTGACAGTCTGGGGGATACGGGCTCCTGGGACACCCGACAGATGTTTTTC. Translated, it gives CACDSLGDTGSWDTRQMFF.

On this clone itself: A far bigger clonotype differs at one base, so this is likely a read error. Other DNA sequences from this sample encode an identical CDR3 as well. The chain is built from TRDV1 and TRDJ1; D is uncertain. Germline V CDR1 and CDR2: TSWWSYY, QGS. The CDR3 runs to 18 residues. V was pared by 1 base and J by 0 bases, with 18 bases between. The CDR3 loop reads CALGEPSAPPPDTDKLIF. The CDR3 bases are TGTGCTCTTGGGGAACCTTCTGCCCCGCCTCCGGACACCGATAAACTCATCTTT.

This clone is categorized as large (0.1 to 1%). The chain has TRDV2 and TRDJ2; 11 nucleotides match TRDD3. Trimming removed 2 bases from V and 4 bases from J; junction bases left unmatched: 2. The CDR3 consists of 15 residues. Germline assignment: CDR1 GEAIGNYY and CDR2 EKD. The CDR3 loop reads CACDILGDTTAQLFF. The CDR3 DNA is TGTGCCTGTGACATTCTGGGGGATACGACAGCACAACTCTTCTTT.

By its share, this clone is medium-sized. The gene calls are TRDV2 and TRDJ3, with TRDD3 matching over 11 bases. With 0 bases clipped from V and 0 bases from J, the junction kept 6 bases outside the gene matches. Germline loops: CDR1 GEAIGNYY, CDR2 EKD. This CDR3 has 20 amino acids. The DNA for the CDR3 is TGTGCCTGTGACACCGTACTGGGGGATAAAAGCTCCTGGGACACCCGACAGATGTTTTTC. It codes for CACDTVLGDKSSWDTRQMFF.

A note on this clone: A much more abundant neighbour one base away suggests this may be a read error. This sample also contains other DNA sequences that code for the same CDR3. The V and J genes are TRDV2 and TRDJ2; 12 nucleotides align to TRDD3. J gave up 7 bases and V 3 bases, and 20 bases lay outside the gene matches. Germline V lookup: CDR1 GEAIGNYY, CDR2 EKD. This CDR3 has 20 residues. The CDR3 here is CACDPVTVTGGYSWLAQLFF. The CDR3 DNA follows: TGTGCCTGTGACCCAGTTACGGTTACTGGGGGATACTCATGGTTAGCACAACTCTTCTTT.

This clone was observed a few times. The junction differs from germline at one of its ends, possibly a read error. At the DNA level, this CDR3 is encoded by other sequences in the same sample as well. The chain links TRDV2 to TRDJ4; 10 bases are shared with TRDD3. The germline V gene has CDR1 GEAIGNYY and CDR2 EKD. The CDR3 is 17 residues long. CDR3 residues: CACDNLGDNSGVRPLIF. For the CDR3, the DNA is TGTGCCTGTGACAACCTGGGGGATAATAGCGGGGTCAGACCCCTAATCTTT.

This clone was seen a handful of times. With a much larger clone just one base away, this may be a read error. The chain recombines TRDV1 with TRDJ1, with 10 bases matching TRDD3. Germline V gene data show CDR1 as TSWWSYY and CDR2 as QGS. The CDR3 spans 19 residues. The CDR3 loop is CALRELAPNWGIPTDKLIF. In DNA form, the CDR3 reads TGTGCTCTTAGGGAACTAGCTCCAAACTGGGGGATCCCCACCGATAAACTCATCTTT.

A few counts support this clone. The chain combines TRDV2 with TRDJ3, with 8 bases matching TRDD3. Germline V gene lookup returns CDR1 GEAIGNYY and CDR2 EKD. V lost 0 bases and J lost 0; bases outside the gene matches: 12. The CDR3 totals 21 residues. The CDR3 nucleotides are TGTGCCTGTGACACCATTGGGGGATCGAACTTCAGCTCCTGGGACACCCGACAGATGTTTTTC. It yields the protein CACDTIGGSNFSSWDTRQMFF.

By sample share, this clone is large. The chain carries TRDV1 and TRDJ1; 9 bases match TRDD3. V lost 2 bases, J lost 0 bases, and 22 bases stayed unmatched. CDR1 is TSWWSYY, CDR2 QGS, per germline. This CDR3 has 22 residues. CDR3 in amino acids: CALGERGHFQLWGIGHTDKLIF. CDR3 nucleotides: TGTGCTCTTGGGGAAAGGGGACACTTCCAATTATGGGGGATAGGCCACACCGATAAACTCATCTTT.

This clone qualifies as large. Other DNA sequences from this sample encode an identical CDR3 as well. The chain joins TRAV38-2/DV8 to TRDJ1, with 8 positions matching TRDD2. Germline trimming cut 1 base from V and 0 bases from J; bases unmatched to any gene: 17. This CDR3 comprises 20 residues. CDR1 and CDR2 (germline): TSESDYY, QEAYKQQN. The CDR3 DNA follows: TGTGCTTATAGGAGCAGGGTAACTTCCTACAAGTACTGGTACACCGATAAACTCATCTTT. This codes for CAYRSRVTSYKYWYTDKLIF.

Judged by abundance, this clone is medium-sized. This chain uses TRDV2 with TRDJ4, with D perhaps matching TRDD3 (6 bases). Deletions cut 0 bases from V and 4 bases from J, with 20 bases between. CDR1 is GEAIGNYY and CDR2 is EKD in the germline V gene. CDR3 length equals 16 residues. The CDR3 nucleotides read TGTGCCTGTGACACCGGGGTGTATGGGGGTAGAAAACCCCTGATCTTT. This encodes CACDTGVYGGRKPLIF.

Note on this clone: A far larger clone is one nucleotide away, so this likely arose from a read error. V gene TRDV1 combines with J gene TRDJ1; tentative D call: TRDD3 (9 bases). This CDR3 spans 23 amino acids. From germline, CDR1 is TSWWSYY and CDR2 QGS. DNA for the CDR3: TGTGCTCATGGGGAACTCAACTTCCTACCTCTGGGGTGGGGGATAGGGTACACCGATAAACTCATCTTT. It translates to CAHGELNFLPLGWGIGYTDKLIF.

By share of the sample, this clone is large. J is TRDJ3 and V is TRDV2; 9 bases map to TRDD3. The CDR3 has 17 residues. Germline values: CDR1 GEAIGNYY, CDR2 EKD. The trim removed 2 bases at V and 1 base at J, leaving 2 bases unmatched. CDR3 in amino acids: CACDSTGGSWDTRQMFF. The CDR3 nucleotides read TGTGCCTGTGACAGTACTGGGGGATCCTGGGACACCCGACAGATGTTTTTC.

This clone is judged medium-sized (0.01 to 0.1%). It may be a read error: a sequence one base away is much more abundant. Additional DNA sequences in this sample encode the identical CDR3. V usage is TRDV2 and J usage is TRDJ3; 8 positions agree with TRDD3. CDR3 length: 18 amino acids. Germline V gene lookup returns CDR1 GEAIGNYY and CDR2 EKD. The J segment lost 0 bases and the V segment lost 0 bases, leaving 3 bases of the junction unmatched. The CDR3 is CACDTVGGYSWDTRQMFF. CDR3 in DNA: TGTGCCTGTGACACCGTGGGGGGATACTCCTGGGACACCCGACAGATGTTTTTC.